The 2 T cell receptor beta chains in this list originate from one sample, sequenced in a study of human T cells and chemical hapten exposure. TCRdb passed the RACE reads through MiXCR, listing each CDR3 protein once. The data show a few hundred thousand distinct CDR3 sequences, with approximately 4.4% seen just once and around 2% held by the top ten. Time point denoted: patch test 1, 2 weeks after DPC sensitization. Treatment here: therapeutic diphenylcyclopropenone sensitization with weekly scalp DPC. Material: whole blood, obtained in connection with sensitization to the hapten diphenylcyclopropenone (DPC). The receptors originated from a woman in her fifties or sixties with alopecia areata. Some clones in this sample may be carry-over from other donors' samples.

The sample holds a few counts of this clonotype. The rearrangement uses TRBV29-1 and TRBJ1-2, with 10 bases that match TRBD1. Germline-derived CDR1 and CDR2 are SQVTM and ANQGSEA. The CDR3 spans 11 residues. V gave up 7 bases and J gave up 6 bases; unmatched junction bases: 2. The CDR3 DNA is TGCAGCGGTGGGACAGGGGATGGCTACACCTTC. It codes for CSGGTGDGYTF.

This sequence joins TRBV24-1 and TRBJ2-2; either TRBD1 or TRBD2 may fit D (5 bases each). Germline assignment: CDR1 KGHDR and CDR2 SFDVKD. V lost 7 bases to trimming and J lost 4 bases, with 15 bases between them. The CDR3 contains 15 residues. CDR3 coding DNA: TGTGCCACCAGGGGGACCGACGGCGGCACCGGGGAGCTGTTTTTT. Translation: CATRGTDGGTGELFF.